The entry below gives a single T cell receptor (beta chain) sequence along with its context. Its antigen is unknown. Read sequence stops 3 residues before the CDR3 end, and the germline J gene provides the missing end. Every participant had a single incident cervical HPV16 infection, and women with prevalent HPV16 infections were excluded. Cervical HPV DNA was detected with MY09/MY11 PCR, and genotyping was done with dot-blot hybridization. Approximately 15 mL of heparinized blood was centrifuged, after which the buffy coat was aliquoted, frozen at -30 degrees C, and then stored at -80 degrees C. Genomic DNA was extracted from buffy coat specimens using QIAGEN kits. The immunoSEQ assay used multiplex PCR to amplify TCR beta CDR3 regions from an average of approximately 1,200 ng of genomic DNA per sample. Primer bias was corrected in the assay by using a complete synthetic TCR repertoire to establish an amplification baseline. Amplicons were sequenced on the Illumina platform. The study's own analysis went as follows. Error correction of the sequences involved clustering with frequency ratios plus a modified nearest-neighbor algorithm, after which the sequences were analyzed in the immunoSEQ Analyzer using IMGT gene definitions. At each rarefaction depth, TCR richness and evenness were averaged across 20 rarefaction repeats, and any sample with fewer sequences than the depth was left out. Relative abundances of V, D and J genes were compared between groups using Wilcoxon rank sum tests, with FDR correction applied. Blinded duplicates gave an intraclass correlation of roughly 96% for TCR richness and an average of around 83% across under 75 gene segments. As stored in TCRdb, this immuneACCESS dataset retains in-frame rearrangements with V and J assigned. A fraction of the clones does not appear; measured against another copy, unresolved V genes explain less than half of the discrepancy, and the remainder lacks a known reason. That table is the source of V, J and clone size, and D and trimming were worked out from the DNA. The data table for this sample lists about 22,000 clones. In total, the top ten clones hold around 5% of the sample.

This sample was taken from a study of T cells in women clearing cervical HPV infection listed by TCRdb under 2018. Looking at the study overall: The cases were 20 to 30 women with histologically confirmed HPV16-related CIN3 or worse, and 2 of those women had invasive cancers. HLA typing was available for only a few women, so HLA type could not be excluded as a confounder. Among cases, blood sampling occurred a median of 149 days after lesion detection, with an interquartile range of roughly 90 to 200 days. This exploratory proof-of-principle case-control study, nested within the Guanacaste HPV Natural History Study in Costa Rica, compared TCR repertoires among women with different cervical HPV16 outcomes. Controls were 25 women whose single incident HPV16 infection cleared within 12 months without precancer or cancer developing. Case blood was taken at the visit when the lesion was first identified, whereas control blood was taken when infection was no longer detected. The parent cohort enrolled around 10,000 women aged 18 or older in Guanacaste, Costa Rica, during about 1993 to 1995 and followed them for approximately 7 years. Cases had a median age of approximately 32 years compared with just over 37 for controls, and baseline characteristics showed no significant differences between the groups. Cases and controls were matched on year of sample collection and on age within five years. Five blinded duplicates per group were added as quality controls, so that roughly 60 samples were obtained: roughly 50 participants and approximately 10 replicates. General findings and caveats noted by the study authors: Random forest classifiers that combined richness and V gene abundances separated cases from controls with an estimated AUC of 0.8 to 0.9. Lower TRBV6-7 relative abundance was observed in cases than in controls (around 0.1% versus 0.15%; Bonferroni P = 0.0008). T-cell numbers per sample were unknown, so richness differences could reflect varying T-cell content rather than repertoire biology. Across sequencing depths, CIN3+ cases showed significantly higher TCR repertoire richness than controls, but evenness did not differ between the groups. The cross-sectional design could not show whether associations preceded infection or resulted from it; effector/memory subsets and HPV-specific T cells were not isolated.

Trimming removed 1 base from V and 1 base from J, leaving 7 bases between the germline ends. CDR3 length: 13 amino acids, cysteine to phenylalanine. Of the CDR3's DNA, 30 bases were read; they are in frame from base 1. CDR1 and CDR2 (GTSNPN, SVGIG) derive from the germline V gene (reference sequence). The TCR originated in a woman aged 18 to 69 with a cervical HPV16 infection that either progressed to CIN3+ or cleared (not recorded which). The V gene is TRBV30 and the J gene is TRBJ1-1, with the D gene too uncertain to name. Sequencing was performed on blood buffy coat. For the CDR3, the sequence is CAWSASGNTEAFF. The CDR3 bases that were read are TGTGCCTGGAGTGCGTCAGGGAACACTGAA.